The 17 T cell receptor beta chains below all came from one sample that was sequenced in a study of Ad26.COV2.S vaccination and SARS-CoV-2 variants. Measured with immunoSEQ multiplex PCR; TCRdb has only the in-frame clones, and not every one. The sample yields some 340,000 clones, around 81% seen once. Described treatment: 19 received Ad26.COV2.S at low or high dose, single or two shots; roughly five received placebo; per-sample allocation not given. Sampling occurred on day 63 after the first vaccine or placebo injection. This specimen was peripheral blood, taken in a trial of Ad26.COV2.S vaccine versus placebo. All receptors come from a person between 18 and 65 years old who received the Ad26.COV2.S COVID-19 vaccine or a placebo.

This rearrangement joins TRBV5-1 to TRBJ2-1; 8 bases map to TRBD1. The CDR3 extends over 17 amino acids. Germline-derived CDR1 and CDR2 are SGHRS and YFSETQ. Germline trimming cut 1 base from V and 4 bases from J; bases unmatched to any gene: 10. The CDR3 nucleotides are TGCGCCAGCAGCTTGAATCCCCGGGGACAGGAGTACAATGAGCAGTTCTTC. It is translated as CASSLNPRGQEYNEQFF. The whole variable domain, filled in from reference TRBV5-1 and TRBJ2-1, reads KAGVTQTPRYLIKTRGQQVTLSCSPISGHRSVSWYQQTPGQGLQFLFEYFSETQRNKGNFPGRFSGRQFSNSRSEMNVSTLELGDSALYLCASSLNPRGQEYNEQFFGPGTRLTVL.

The chain has TRBV5-4 and TRBJ2-3, with no clear D. Germline CDR1 is SGHNT and CDR2 is YYREEE (reference sequence). This CDR3 contains 16 residues. V was trimmed by 0 bases and J by 1 base, leaving 12 bases between them. This CDR3 reads CASSLDPVKRTDTQYF. The CDR3 DNA is TGTGCCAGCAGCTTGGACCCGGTAAAACGCACAGATACGCAGTATTTT.

This sequence joins TRBV28 and TRBJ2-7; D unclear. Germline V gene data show CDR1 as MDHEN and CDR2 as SYDVKM. This CDR3 comprises 11 residues. Between the trimmed V and J ends, which lost 4 bases and 4 bases, there was a span of 5 bases. The CDR3 sequence: CASSYGYEQYF. The CDR3 DNA reads TGTGCCAGCAGTTACGGTTACGAGCAGTACTTC.

The CDR3 sequence: CASSESPGWEQYF. CDR3 DNA: TGCGCCAGCAGTGAGTCCCCGGGGTGGGAGCAGTACTTC. This chain links TRBV10-1 with TRBJ2-7, with D maybe TRBD2 (5 bases). The CDR3 spans 13 residues. V was trimmed by 0 bases and J by 7 bases, leaving 10 bases between them. Germline V gene data show CDR1 as WNHNN and CDR2 as SYGVQD (reference sequence).

This clone was recorded only once. The V gene is TRBV5-1, the J gene TRBJ2-3; TRBD2 aligns across 13 bases. V was pared by 4 bases and J by 6 bases, with 8 bases of the junction left unmatched. The CDR3 spans 16 residues. Germline V gene lookup returns CDR1 SGHRS and CDR2 YFSETQ. The CDR3 coding sequence is TGCGCCAGCAGCCCCTTACTAGCGGGGGGGCCGGATACGCAGTATTTT. Its protein is CASSPLLAGGPDTQYF.

As for this clone: One junction end disagrees with the germline gene, perhaps due to a read error. V gene TRBV20-1 combines with J gene TRBJ1-4; TRBD1 is a possible D gene (6 bases). Per germline, CDR1 DFQATT and CDR2 SNEGSKA (reference sequence). The CDR3 contains 11 residues. The CDR3 bases are TGCAGTGCTAGAGTCCGGACAGAATGGCTTTTT. This sequence encodes CSARVRTEWLF.

The chain carries TRBV5-1 and TRBJ2-3, with 9 positions matching TRBD1. CDR3 length: 16 residues. The junction had 6 bases not matched to a gene; V was cut back by 4 bases and J by 0 bases. Germline-derived CDR1 and CDR2 are SGHRS and YFSETQ. In nucleotides, the CDR3 is TGCGCCAGCAGCCCGGGGACAGGGTATAGCACAGATACGCAGTATTTT. It yields the protein CASSPGTGYSTDTQYF.

V gene TRBV7-9 combines with J gene TRBJ1-1, with D possibly matching TRBD1 (5 bases). V was shortened by 5 bases and J by 3 bases, with 13 bases between the two germline ends. Germline V lookup: CDR1 SEHNR, CDR2 FQNEAQ (reference sequence). This CDR3 is built from 14 residues. CDR3: CASSDEWGDTEAFF. Written as DNA, the CDR3 is TGTGCCAGCAGCGACGAATGGGGGGACACTGAAGCTTTCTTT.

This clone was counted between two and nine times. V is TRBV6-6 and J is TRBJ1-2; 7 bases line up with TRBD1. Germline CDR1 is MNHNY and CDR2 is SVGAGI (reference sequence). The CDR3 is made up of 15 amino acids. V shed 1 base and J 4 bases; nucleotides not matched to a gene: 6. The CDR3 nucleotides are TGTGCCAGCAGTTACTACCGGGACAGCCCCTATGGCTACACCTTC. It yields the protein CASSYYRDSPYGYTF.

The chain couples TRBV5-5 to TRBJ2-2; D possibly uses TRBD1 or TRBD2 (5 bases each). The ends were cut back, 4 bases at V and 3 bases at J, with 13 bases in the middle. CDR1 is SGHKS, CDR2 YYEKEE, per germline (reference sequence). The CDR3 loop spans 15 amino acids. CDR3 residues: CASSRQGVYTGELFF. CDR3 nucleotides: TGTGCCAGCAGCCGCCAGGGAGTGTACACCGGGGAGCTGTTTTTT.

The chain combines TRBV5-5 with TRBJ1-1; D is possibly TRBD1 (5 bases). In germline, CDR1 is SGHKS, CDR2 YYEKEE (reference sequence). This CDR3 region has 15 residues. V was cut by 0 bases and J by 2 bases, with 11 bases left in between. DNA of the CDR3: TGTGCCAGCAGCTTGGCCTTTGACAGAAACACTGAAGCTTTCTTT. Residues: CASSLAFDRNTEAFF.

The CDR3 here is CASSPATGELFF. The CDR3 DNA is TGTGCCAGCAGCCCGGCTACCGGGGAGCTGTTTTTT. The rearrangement joins TRBV7-3 to TRBJ2-2; no definite D call. Germline CDR1 SGHTA, CDR2 FQGTGA. Trimming shortened V by 5 bases and J by 5 bases, and 6 bases separated the two germline ends. The CDR3 loop spans 12 amino acids.

The J gene is TRBJ1-6, the V gene TRBV6-5; 11 nucleotides match TRBD1. The CDR3 sequence is 14 residues long. The J segment lost 8 bases and the V segment lost 5 bases, leaving 2 bases of the junction unmatched. Germline V gene lookup returns CDR1 MNHEY and CDR2 SVGAGI. CDR3 DNA: TGTGCCAGCAGTCGGACAGGGGGCGATTCACCCCTCCACTTT. Its translation is CASSRTGGDSPLHF.

The chain couples TRBV11-2 to TRBJ2-3; TRBD2 aligns across 16 bases. V lost 4 bases, J lost 5 bases, and 6 bases stayed unmatched. Germline loops: CDR1 SGHAT, CDR2 FQNNGV. This CDR3 region has 17 residues. CDR3 nucleotides: TGTGCCAGCAGCTCCGGGACTAGCGGGGGGGGAGAAGATACGCAGTATTTT. Its protein product is CASSSGTSGGGEDTQYF.

CDR3: CASSIPRKGQGNEKLFF. The CDR3 DNA sequence: TGTGCCAGTAGTATACCCCGAAAGGGACAGGGGAATGAAAAACTGTTTTTT. The rearrangement links TRBV19 to TRBJ1-4; 10 positions match TRBD1. Germline loops: CDR1 LNHDA, CDR2 SQIVND (reference sequence). The ends lost 2 bases at V and 5 bases at J; junction bases unmatched: 8. CDR3 length: 17 residues.

The CDR3 loop reads CASSYREYGGELFF. The CDR3 DNA reads TGCGCCAGCAGCTACAGGGAATACGGCGGGGAGCTGTTTTTT. The V and J genes are TRBV5-1 and TRBJ2-2, with D maybe TRBD1 (6 bases). The CDR3 sequence is 14 residues long. V dropped 3 bases and J dropped 7 bases, with 13 bases sitting between them. Germline lookup yields CDR1 SGHRS and CDR2 YFSETQ.

This sequence joins TRBV3-1 (or the pseudogene TRBV3-2) and TRBJ2-1, with TRBD2 as a possible D gene (5 bases). The V gene lost 4 bases and the J gene lost 4 bases, with 11 bases spanning the gap. The germline V gene encodes CDR1 LGHDT and CDR2 YNNKEL (reference sequence). This CDR3 region has 14 residues. The CDR3 DNA reads TGTGCCAGCAGCCCGGGATACGGGTACAATGAGCAGTTCTTC. This codes for CASSPGYGYNEQFF.